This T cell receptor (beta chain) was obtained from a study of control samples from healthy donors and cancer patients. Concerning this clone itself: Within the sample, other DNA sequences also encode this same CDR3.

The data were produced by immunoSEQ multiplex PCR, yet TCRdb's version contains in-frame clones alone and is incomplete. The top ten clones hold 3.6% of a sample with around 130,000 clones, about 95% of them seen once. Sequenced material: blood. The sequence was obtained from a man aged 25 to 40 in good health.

The DNA for the CDR3 is TGTGCCAGTAGTGACAGGTTGAACACTGAAGCTTTCTTT. Protein sequence: CASSDRLNTEAFF. The J gene is TRBJ1-1, the V gene TRBV19, with a possible D match to TRBD1 (6 bases). In germline, CDR1 is LNHDA, CDR2 SQIVND (reference sequence). V lost 5 bases to trimming and J lost 0 bases, with 7 bases between them. The CDR3 loop spans 13 amino acids.